Listed here are 24 T cell receptor beta chains from one sample, sequenced in a study of CD8 T cells in Susac syndrome. Reverse transcription of roughly 0.5 to 1 ug RNA was performed with random hexamers. TCRdb redid the calling of the immunoSEQ multiplex PCR reads with MiXCR, one entry per CDR3 protein. Altogether some 90,000 distinct CDR3 sequences are present, approximately 92% being singletons, with the ten largest covering about 0.32%. Sequenced input: CD8+ T cells from PBMCs. Source of these receptors: a human donor in good health.

The gene calls are TRBV7-9 and TRBJ1-1, with a possible D match to TRBD1 (5 bases). The V end was cut by 6 bases, the J end by 0 bases, with 11 bases between. CDR1 and CDR2 (germline): SEHNR, FQNEAQ (reference sequence). The CDR3 spans 14 residues. The CDR3, as DNA: TGTGCCAGCAGAATCGACAGTTTGAACACTGAAGCTTTCTTT. Its translation: CASRIDSLNTEAFF.

The chain links TRBV10-3 to TRBJ2-1; maybe TRBD2 (7 bases). The germline V and J ends were trimmed by 0 bases and 7 bases, with 16 bases remaining between them. The CDR3 spans 16 residues. Germline lookup yields CDR1 ENHRY and CDR2 SYGVKD. CDR3 loop: CAISESSVGGPNEQFF. In nucleotides, the CDR3 is TGTGCCATCAGTGAGTCTAGCGTGGGGGGGCCTAATGAGCAGTTCTTC.

V gene TRBV5-6 combines with J gene TRBJ2-7; D is tentatively TRBD1 or TRBD2 (5 bases each). V was shortened by 4 bases and J by 3 bases, with 14 bases between the two germline ends. CDR1 SGHDT and CDR2 YYEEEE come from the germline V gene. This CDR3 comprises 14 residues. The CDR3 sequence: CASSPGRTFYEQYF. CDR3 bases: TGTGCCAGCAGCCCGGGACGGACCTTCTACGAGCAGTACTTC.

The chain carries TRBV5-8 and TRBJ2-3, with 12 bases lining up with TRBD2. This CDR3 is built from 14 residues. CDR1 and CDR2 from the germline V gene are SGHTS and YDEGEE. The V segment lost 4 bases and the J segment 14 bases; nucleotides outside the gene matches: 11. DNA of the CDR3: TGTGCCAGCAGCGGCGGGACTAGCGGGTCCGAGGGGTATTTT. As protein: CASSGGTSGSEGYF. The full variable domain, completed using reference TRBV5-8 and TRBJ2-3, is EAGVTQSPTHLIKTRGQQATLRCSPISGHTSVYWYQQALGLGLQFLLWYDEGEERNRGNFPPRFSGRQFPNYSSELNVNALELEDSALYLCASSGGTSGSEGYFGPGTRLTVL.

The chain couples TRBV9 to TRBJ2-2; 7 nucleotides line up with TRBD2. The CDR3 has 17 amino acids. Trimming at V came to 5 bases and at J to 3 bases, leaving 13 bases not matched to a gene. From germline, CDR1 is SGDLS and CDR2 YYNGEE. CDR3 residues: CASSDPRERGDTGELFF. The CDR3 DNA sequence: TGTGCCAGCAGTGACCCGAGGGAGCGGGGAGACACCGGGGAGCTGTTTTTT.

This clonotype was observed a single time. This sequence joins TRBV3-1 and TRBJ1-3, with 7 bases lining up with TRBD1. The CDR3 runs 15 residues. Germline CDR1 reads LGHDT; CDR2 reads YNNKEL (reference sequence). The V segment lost 4 bases and the J segment 2 bases; nucleotides outside the gene matches: 5. DNA of the CDR3: TGTGCCAGCAGCCCACTCAGGGGGGCTGGAAACACCATATATTTT. This codes for CASSPLRGAGNTIYF. Full variable domain (rest looked up from reference TRBV3-1 and TRBJ1-3): DTAVSQTPKYLVTQMGNDKSIKCEQNLGHDTMYWYKQDSKKFLKIMFSYNNKELIINETVPNRFSPKSPDKAHLNLHINSLELGDSAVYFCASSPLRGAGNTIYFGEGSWLTVV.

The chain links TRBV5-1 to TRBJ1-1, with D possibly being TRBD1 (5 bases). V dropped 3 bases and J dropped 1 base, with 13 bases sitting between them. Germline V gene lookup returns CDR1 SGHRS and CDR2 YFSETQ. This CDR3 has 15 amino acids. CDR3 in amino acids: CASSWGIGRNTEAFF. The CDR3 DNA follows: TGCGCCAGCAGCTGGGGGATAGGGAGGAACACTGAAGCTTTCTTT.

The chain combines TRBV4-1 with TRBJ2-5, with a possible D match to TRBD1 (7 bases). The CDR3 is 15 residues long. V was cut by 1 base and J by 4 bases, with 13 bases left in between. The germline gives CDR1 MGHRA, CDR2 YSYEKL. The CDR3 is CASSQAGGRSETQYF. The CDR3 nucleotides are TGCGCCAGCAGCCAAGCAGGGGGGAGGTCAGAGACCCAGTACTTC.

V usage is TRBV4-2 and J usage is TRBJ1-4; a weak D match, TRBD1 (5 bases). This CDR3 is built from 16 residues. Trimming removed 1 base at V and 1 base at J, with 10 bases between. CDR1 LGHNA and CDR2 YNFKEQ come from the germline V gene. The CDR3 DNA follows: TGTGCCAGCAGCCAAGCGTGGGACTTAACTAATGAAAAACTGTTTTTT. It is translated as CASSQAWDLTNEKLFF.

V gene TRBV7-9 combines with J gene TRBJ1-5; 7 bases fit TRBD1. Germline assignment: CDR1 SEHNR and CDR2 FQNEAQ (reference sequence). V shed 5 bases, J shed 3 bases, and the junction held 7 bases outside the gene matches. The CDR3 extends over 15 amino acids. Written as DNA, the CDR3 is TGTGCCAGCAGCACTACAGGGGAGGCCAATCAGCCCCAGCATTTT. Its translation is CASSTTGEANQPQHF.

Details on this clonotype: Germline and junction disagree at one end, which may indicate a read error. This chain uses TRBV20-1 with TRBJ2-7; 13 nucleotides line up with TRBD2. The V gene's germline CDR1 is DFQATT and CDR2 SNEGSKA (reference sequence). CDR3 length: 17 residues. CDR3 loop: CSARSGGLAGVSYEQHF. CDR3 in DNA: TGCAGTGCTAGATCGGGAGGACTAGCGGGGGTTTCCTACGAGCAGCACTTC.

The rearrangement joins TRBV7-2 to TRBJ2-7; a weak D match, TRBD2 (6 bases). This CDR3 is 18 amino acids long. Deletions cut 1 base from V and 3 bases from J, with 22 bases between. CDR1 SGHTA and CDR2 FQGNSA come from the germline V gene. The CDR3 DNA follows: TGTGCCAGCAGCTTAGTTGGGAGGAGGGAATACCGGGACTACGAGCAGTACTTC. Translated: CASSLVGRREYRDYEQYF.

The chain carries TRBV27 and TRBJ2-3; 9 bases agree with TRBD2. The germline V gene encodes CDR1 MNHEY and CDR2 SMNVEV (reference sequence). The CDR3 contains 17 residues. V dropped 3 bases and J dropped 4; count of bases not matched to a gene: 11. CDR3 loop: CASSFAGTSFVPDTQYF. The DNA for the CDR3 is TGTGCCAGCAGTTTCGCCGGGACTAGCTTCGTTCCAGATACGCAGTATTTT.

This chain uses TRBV5-5 with TRBJ1-5; weak D call: TRBD1 (5 bases). Trimming took 1 base from V and 2 from J, leaving 10 bases between them. There are 15 residues in the CDR3. Per the germline V gene, CDR1 is SGHKS and CDR2 is YYEKEE (reference sequence). Written as DNA, the CDR3 is TGTGCCAGCAGCTTGTGGGGGGAGGGCAATCAGCCCCAGCATTTT. Translating gives CASSLWGEGNQPQHF. Based on the CDR3 plus reference TRBV5-5 and TRBJ1-5, the full variable domain is DAGVTQSPTHLIKTRGQQVTLRCSPISGHKSVSWYQQVLGQGPQFIFQYYEKEERGRGNFPDRFSARQFPNYSSELNVNALLLGDSALYLCASSLWGEGNQPQHFGDGTRLSIL.

The rearrangement uses TRBV7-8 and TRBJ2-5, with D hard to call. This CDR3 spans 12 amino acids. V lost 3 bases, J lost 5 bases, and 7 bases lay in between. Germline loops: CDR1 SGHVS, CDR2 FQNEAQ. As DNA, the CDR3 is TGTGCCAGCAGCTTGCGGCCGGAGACCCAGTACTTC. It encodes CASSLRPETQYF.

This clonotype was seen once. This sequence joins TRBV4-2 and TRBJ1-1; no firm D call. The CDR3 is made up of 16 amino acids. V was cut by 2 bases and J by 2 bases, with 15 bases left in between. Germline CDR1 is LGHNA and CDR2 is YNFKEQ. The DNA of the CDR3 is TGTGCCAGCAGCCAACCGGAGGTAGGGCTCAACACTGAAGCTTTCTTT. Amino acid sequence: CASSQPEVGLNTEAFF.

The rearrangement uses TRBV7-3 and TRBJ2-7; 11 bases map to TRBD2. V was pared by 5 bases and J by 0 bases, with 3 bases of the junction left unmatched. This CDR3 spans 15 amino acids. Germline V CDR1 and CDR2: SGHTA, FQGTGA. The DNA for the CDR3 is TGTGCCAGCAGCCCCGGGACTAGCGGCTCCTACGAGCAGTACTTC. Translating gives CASSPGTSGSYEQYF.

The CDR3 here is CASSGPGGETQYF. The CDR3 DNA follows: TGTGCCAGCAGCGGTCCCGGGGGGGAGACCCAGTACTTC. This rearrangement joins TRBV2 to TRBJ2-5, with 7 bases aligning to TRBD2. The CDR3 covers 13 residues. The germline gives CDR1 SNHLY, CDR2 FYNNEI. V lost 6 bases and J lost 5; bases outside the gene matches: 6.

The rearrangement joins TRBV25-1 to TRBJ2-1; maybe TRBD1 (6 bases). CDR1 and CDR2 from the germline V gene are MGHDK and SYGVNS. V was trimmed by 2 bases and J by 7 bases, leaving 12 bases between them. The CDR3 contains 14 residues. The CDR3 reads CASSETGQSNEQFF. CDR3 nucleotide sequence: TGTGCCAGCAGTGAAACGGGACAAAGTAATGAGCAGTTCTTC.

CDR3: CASSLGPRAKGVVYSNQPQHF. The CDR3, as DNA: TGTGCCAGCAGCTTGGGGCCTCGGGCAAAAGGTGTCGTCTATAGCAATCAGCCCCAGCATTTT. The chain employs TRBV5-4 and TRBJ1-5; D unresolved. CDR3 size: 21 residues. V lost 0 bases and J 0 bases, leaving 25 bases between the germline ends. The V gene's germline CDR1 is SGHNT and CDR2 YYREEE (reference sequence).

The chain couples TRBV9 to TRBJ2-7; the D gene could be TRBD1 or TRBD2 (5 bases each). Trimming took 4 bases from V and 3 from J, leaving 14 bases between them. Germline V CDR1 and CDR2: SGDLS, YYNGEE. The CDR3 consists of 14 residues. This chain's CDR3 is CASSQGDVIYEQYF. CDR3 in DNA: TGTGCCAGCAGCCAAGGGGACGTGATCTACGAGCAGTACTTC.

The rearrangement uses TRBV7-2 and TRBJ2-7, with 9 nucleotides matching TRBD1. CDR3 length equals 14 residues. Germline CDR1 and CDR2: SGHTA and FQGNSA. V shed 5 bases, J shed 4 bases, and the junction held 6 bases outside the gene matches. CDR3 DNA: TGTGCCAGCAGCCCCGGGACAGGGTGGTACGAGCAGTACTTC. This codes for CASSPGTGWYEQYF.

The chain has TRBV7-8 and TRBJ2-3, with D possibly TRBD2 on 6 matching bases. Germline CDR1 and CDR2: SGHVS and FQNEAQ. The CDR3 length is 15 residues. Between the trimmed V and J ends, which lost 7 bases and 3 bases, there was a span of 17 bases. CDR3 region: CASTTLGGGTDTQYF. CDR3 nucleotides: TGTGCCAGCACCACCTTGGGGGGTGGAACAGATACGCAGTATTTT.

This chain links TRBV5-6 with TRBJ1-2; D is unresolved. This CDR3 contains 14 residues. V lost 4 bases and J lost 4, with 14 bases in between. From germline, CDR1 is SGHDT and CDR2 YYEEEE. CDR3 sequence reads: CASSLGRDTYGYTF. CDR3 DNA sequence: TGTGCCAGCAGCCTGGGTCGGGATACCTATGGCTACACCTTC. The full variable domain, completed using reference TRBV5-6 and TRBJ1-2, is DAGVTQSPTHLIKTRGQQVTLRCSPKSGHDTVSWYQQALGQGPQFIFQYYEEEERQRGNFPDRFSGHQFPNYSSELNVNALLLGDSALYLCASSLGRDTYGYTFGSGTRLTVV.